A single sample gave rise to the 17 T cell receptor beta chains below, sequenced in a study of blood T cell repertoires in COVID-19. Generated by immunoSEQ multiplex PCR, the TCRdb table keeps only in-frame clones and is missing some. The sample holds a few hundred thousand clones, more than 75% seen once. The sequencing sample was made of peripheral blood. The receptors come from a woman in her sixties or seventies with COVID-19, enrolled during active disease.

This clone occurred a few times. CDR3 sequence: CASSVDRKFYEQYF. The CDR3 coding sequence is TGTGCCAGCTCGGTCGACAGAAAATTCTACGAGCAGTACTTC. The gene calls are TRBV18 and TRBJ2-7, with D perhaps TRBD1 (5 bases). The CDR3 length is 14 residues. The germline V gene has CDR1 KGHSH and CDR2 LQKENI. Trimming removed 6 bases from V and 3 bases from J, with 15 bases in between. The entire variable domain, with the rest obtained from reference TRBV18 and TRBJ2-7, is as follows: NAGVMQNPRHLVRRRGQEARLRCSPMKGHSHVYWYRQLPEEGLKFMVYLQKENIIDESGMPKERFSAEFPKEGPSILRIQQVVRGDSAAYFCASSVDRKFYEQYFGPGTRLTVT.

The chain is built from TRBV11-2 and TRBJ1-1; 10 positions match TRBD1. The CDR3 is 14 amino acids. The V segment lost 3 bases and the J segment 5 bases; nucleotides outside the gene matches: 3. Germline-derived CDR1 and CDR2 are SGHAT and FQNNGV. This CDR3 is CASSLGQGITEAFF. The CDR3 DNA reads as TGTGCCAGCAGCTTGGGACAGGGGATTACTGAAGCTTTCTTT.

J is TRBJ2-2 and V is TRBV20-1; 9 bases line up with TRBD2. The CDR3 contains 17 residues. Germline V lookup: CDR1 DFQATT, CDR2 SNEGSKA (reference sequence). V lost 3 bases to trimming and J lost 0 bases; unmatched junction nucleotides: 8. The chain's CDR3 is CSASRISGGSNTGELFF. In nucleotides, the CDR3 is TGCAGTGCTAGTCGAATTAGCGGGGGTTCGAACACCGGGGAGCTGTTTTTT.

The genes are TRBV28 and TRBJ1-1; 7 bases fit TRBD1. Germline V gene sequence: CDR1 MDHEN, CDR2 SYDVKM. CDR3 length equals 13 residues. V was pared by 5 bases and J by 11 bases, with 11 bases of the junction left unmatched. The CDR3 DNA sequence: TGTGCCAGCAGTCCGCCACAGGGGAATAAGGCTTTCTTT. It translates to CASSPPQGNKAFF.

The chain employs TRBV7-9 and TRBJ1-4; TRBD1 might be the D (6 bases). V lost 1 base and J 8 bases, leaving 14 bases between the germline ends. Germline lookup yields CDR1 SEHNR and CDR2 FQNEAQ (reference sequence). CDR3 length: 15 residues. CDR3 residues: CASSLGGQGSEKLFF. CDR3 sequence (DNA): TGTGCCAGCAGCTTAGGGGGGCAGGGGTCCGAAAAACTGTTTTTT.

In this sample, this clone turned up once. This chain uses TRBV29-1 with TRBJ1-1, with D tentatively TRBD1 (5 bases). With 1 base removed from V and 4 bases from J, the gap between germline ends came to 13 bases. CDR1 and CDR2 from the germline V gene are SQVTM and ANQGSEA. The CDR3 loop spans 14 amino acids. As DNA, the CDR3 is TGCAGCGTTGAAGGGGGGGAGCGGGTCACTGAAGCTTTCTTT. This gives the protein CSVEGGERVTEAFF.

This sequence joins TRBV5-1 and TRBJ2-1; D perhaps matches TRBD2 (6 bases). Deletions cut 2 bases from V and 8 bases from J, with 14 bases between. This CDR3 is built from 14 residues. Germline V CDR1 and CDR2: SGHRS, YFSETQ. The CDR3 is CASSFQTSQYEQFF. The CDR3 nucleotides are TGCGCCAGCAGCTTCCAGACTAGTCAGTATGAGCAGTTCTTC.

The CDR3 DNA reads TGTGCCAGTAGAGCGGGGCAGGGAAACTATGGCTACACCTTC. Its protein is CASRAGQGNYGYTF. J is TRBJ1-2 and V is TRBV19; D might be TRBD1 (5 bases). This CDR3 has 14 residues. Looked up from germline, CDR1 is LNHDA and CDR2 is SQIVND (reference sequence). V was pared by 6 bases and J by 2 bases, with 13 bases between.

The chain employs TRBV7-6 and TRBJ1-1, with TRBD1 matching 10 bases. The CDR3 has 15 residues. CDR1 and CDR2 (germline): SGHVS, FNYEAQ. J gave up 5 bases and V 5 bases, and 8 bases lay outside the gene matches. CDR3: CASSPRTGGETEAFF. The CDR3 DNA follows: TGTGCCAGCAGCCCACGGACAGGGGGAGAGACTGAAGCTTTCTTT.

The V and J genes are TRBV3-1 (or the pseudogene TRBV3-2) and TRBJ2-4; 9 bases map to TRBD2. V lost 4 bases and J lost 11; bases outside the gene matches: 12. This CDR3 is 15 amino acids long. Germline CDR1 is LGHDT and CDR2 is YNNKEL (reference sequence). CDR3 sequence reads: CASSLAGELATVQYF. CDR3 nucleotides: TGTGCCAGCAGCCTAGCGGGAGAATTGGCCACAGTTCAGTACTTC.

V usage is TRBV18 and J usage is TRBJ1-2; D is perhaps TRBD1 (5 bases). Trimming removed 2 bases at V and 2 bases at J, with 12 bases between. The CDR3 consists of 15 residues. CDR1 and CDR2 from the germline V gene are KGHSH and LQKENI. Here the CDR3 reads CASSPSIAGNYGYTF. Here the CDR3 DNA reads TGTGCCAGCTCACCAAGTATAGCAGGGAACTATGGCTACACCTTC.

The chain carries TRBV7-2 and TRBJ2-7; 8 bases are shared with TRBD2. Germline V gene sequence: CDR1 SGHTA, CDR2 FQGNSA. This CDR3 spans 15 amino acids. Trimming cost V 6 bases and J 4 bases; bases outside gene matches: 11. CDR3 in amino acids: CASSRTPGTSYEQYF. The CDR3 nucleotides are TGTGCCAGCAGTCGTACCCCCGGGACTAGTTACGAGCAGTACTTC.

The chain links TRBV25-1 to TRBJ2-7; 9 bases are a match to TRBD1. V lost 1 base to trimming and J lost 3 bases; unmatched junction nucleotides: 4. The CDR3 is 15 residues long. Germline CDR1 and CDR2: MGHDK and SYGVNS. Here the CDR3 DNA reads TGTGCCAGCAGTGAATGGGGACAGGGCGACTACGAGCAGTACTTC. Its translation: CASSEWGQGDYEQYF.

The chain uses TRBV30 and TRBJ2-7, with 9 bases lining up with TRBD2. Germline V gene data show CDR1 as GTSNPN and CDR2 as SVGIG (reference sequence). The CDR3 spans 14 residues. After removal of 3 bases from V and 5 bases from J, the junction contained 8 bases not matched to a gene. CDR3 nucleotide sequence: TGTGCCTGGAGAGAAGCGGGAGGAATAGACGAGCAGTACTTC. It is translated as CAWREAGGIDEQYF.

The chain combines TRBV7-2 with TRBJ2-3, with 11 bases fitting TRBD2. The trim removed 8 bases at V and 11 bases at J, leaving 9 bases unmatched. The CDR3 totals 13 residues. Germline lookup yields CDR1 SGHTA and CDR2 FQGNSA. The DNA for the CDR3 is TGTGCCAGCCGTAGCGGGAGGGCCGGAGGGCAGTATTTT. Its translation is CASRSGRAGGQYF.

V is TRBV15 and J is TRBJ2-1, with TRBD2 identical over 9 bases. The length of the CDR3 is 17 residues. Trimming at V came to 6 bases and at J to 0 bases, leaving 9 bases not matched to a gene. Per the germline V gene, CDR1 is LNHNV and CDR2 is YYDKDF (reference sequence). The DNA for the CDR3 is TGTGCCACCAGTCCGCTAGCGGGAAGTAGCTCCTACAATGAGCAGTTCTTC. Amino acid sequence: CATSPLAGSSSYNEQFF.

As concerns this clone: Germline is not matched at one junction end, which may reflect a read error. This chain links TRBV5-8 with TRBJ1-2, with D uncertain. Per germline, CDR1 SGHTS and CDR2 YDEGEE. This CDR3 region has 11 residues. In DNA form, the CDR3 reads TGTGCCAGCAGCTTGGTTAGCGGCTCCCGCTTC. Translation gives CASSLVSGSRF. The entire variable domain, with the rest obtained from reference TRBV5-8 and TRBJ1-2, is as follows: EAGVTQSPTHLIKTRGQQATLRCSPISGHTSVYWYQQALGLGLQFLLWYDEGEERNRGNFPPRFSGRQFPNYSSELNVNALELEDSALYLCASSLVSGSRFGSGTRLTVV.